Below, 9 T cell receptor beta chains from the same sample are listed, as sequenced in a study of control samples from healthy donors and cancer patients. Generated by immunoSEQ multiplex PCR, the TCRdb table keeps only in-frame clones and is missing some. The sample comprises 110,000 to 150,000 clones, 80% to 95% of which are singletons, and approximately 10% rests with the top ten. Sequenced sample: blood. Receptors were obtained from a man aged 25-45 years in good health.

The chain uses TRBV15 and TRBJ2-1; 11 bases line up with TRBD2. With 0 bases clipped from V and 13 bases from J, the junction kept 11 bases outside the gene matches. This CDR3 has 16 residues. CDR1 and CDR2 (germline): LNHNV, YYDKDF (reference sequence). The CDR3 loop reads CATSRDFKSSGRHQFF. CDR3 DNA sequence: TGTGCCACCAGCAGAGATTTTAAATCTAGCGGGAGGCATCAGTTCTTC.

This chain links TRBV14 with TRBJ1-4; maybe TRBD1 (6 bases). The CDR3 has 14 amino acids. Germline values: CDR1 SGHDN, CDR2 FVKESK. V was shortened by 4 bases and J by 3 bases, with 9 bases between the two germline ends. DNA for the CDR3: TGTGCCAGCAGCCGGACAGTTTCTAATGAAAAACTGTTTTTT. The encoded protein is CASSRTVSNEKLFF.

The V and J genes are TRBV5-1 and TRBJ2-2; 7 bases match TRBD1. Looked up from germline, CDR1 is SGHRS and CDR2 is YFSETQ. The CDR3 has 12 residues. Unmatched junction bases numbered 0, after V lost 3 bases and J lost 7 bases. The CDR3: CASSWDSGELFF. DNA of the CDR3: TGCGCCAGCAGCTGGGACAGCGGGGAGCTGTTTTTT. Based on the CDR3 plus reference TRBV5-1 and TRBJ2-2, the full variable domain is KAGVTQTPRYLIKTRGQQVTLSCSPISGHRSVSWYQQTPGQGLQFLFEYFSETQRNKGNFPGRFSGRQFSNSRSEMNVSTLELGDSALYLCASSWDSGELFFGEGSRLTVL.

The chain combines TRBV12-3 or TRBV12-4 with TRBJ2-7; D is unclear. This CDR3 spans 13 amino acids. Between the trimmed V and J ends, which lost 4 bases and 2 bases, there was a span of 9 bases. The CDR3: CASSWGGAYEQYF. The CDR3 region has the DNA TGTGCCAGCAGTTGGGGTGGGGCCTACGAGCAGTACTTC.

The rearrangement uses TRBV4-2 and TRBJ2-7; D not resolved. Germline CDR1 LGHNA, CDR2 YNFKEQ. The CDR3 totals 13 residues. V lost 0 bases to trimming and J lost 1 base, with 4 bases between them. The DNA of the CDR3 is TGTGCCAGCAGCCAAGATCGTTCCTACGAGCAGTACTTC. Its protein is CASSQDRSYEQYF.

The J gene is TRBJ1-2, the V gene TRBV2; possible D gene TRBD1, 5 bases. V shed 5 bases and J shed 2 bases, with 12 bases lying between them. Germline loops: CDR1 SNHLY, CDR2 FYNNEI. The CDR3 has 14 amino acids. Written as DNA, the CDR3 is TGTGCCAGCAGTTCCCTGGACATAAACTATGGCTACACCTTC. Translated, it gives CASSSLDINYGYTF.

The V gene is TRBV27, the J gene TRBJ2-7, with TRBD2 matching over 11 bases. Germline V CDR1 and CDR2: MNHEY, SMNVEV (reference sequence). V shed 1 base, J shed 4 bases, and the junction held 3 bases outside the gene matches. This CDR3 region has 15 residues. DNA for the CDR3: TGTGCCAGCAGTTTATTCGGGACTAGCGGATACGAGCAGTACTTC. Its translation: CASSLFGTSGYEQYF.

This clone was counted a single time. This chain connects TRBV12-3 or TRBV12-4 to TRBJ1-6; the D is unclear. This CDR3 contains 13 residues. V lost 4 bases and J lost 7, with 8 bases in between. The CDR3 DNA reads as TGTGCCAGCAGTTCCTCGACCAATTCACCCCTCCACTTT. It encodes CASSSSTNSPLHF.

The rearrangement uses TRBV27 and TRBJ2-3; D unresolved. V was pared by 7 bases and J by 4 bases, with 9 bases between. The length of the CDR3 is 12 residues. Germline V gene data show CDR1 as MNHEY and CDR2 as SMNVEV (reference sequence). For the CDR3, the DNA is TGTGCCAGCAAGGAGTTCTCAGATACGCAGTATTTT. It encodes CASKEFSDTQYF.